The 14 T cell receptor beta chains below come from one sample, sequenced in a study of shared clonotypes between healthy human individuals. The table came from immunoSEQ multiplex PCR; TCRdb's copy has only in-frame clones and leaves some out. The sample gives 520,000 or so clones, less than 85% of which show up once; 10% to 15% is in the top ten. Sequencing used PBMCs. Receptors were obtained from a woman aged 40 to 50 in good health. Some clones in this sample may be carry-over from other donors' samples.

The chain employs TRBV7-9 and TRBJ2-1; D is possibly TRBD1 (6 bases). From germline, CDR1 is SEHNR and CDR2 FQNEAQ (reference sequence). The CDR3 covers 16 residues. The V end lost 5 bases, the J end lost 0 bases, and 14 bases lay between the germline ends. The CDR3 region is CASSGGHLLSYNEQFF. As DNA, the CDR3 is TGTGCCAGCAGCGGGGGACACCTTCTCTCCTACAATGAGCAGTTCTTC. Looking up the rest from reference TRBV7-9 and TRBJ2-1 gives the full variable domain: DTGVSQNPRHKITKRGQNVTFRCDPISEHNRLYWYRQTLGQGPEFLTYFQNEAQLEKSRLLSDRFSAERPKGSFSTLEIQRTEQGDSAMYLCASSGGHLLSYNEQFFGPGTRLTVL.

Here the CDR3 DNA reads TGTGCCAGCAGTGATCCCGGACTAGCGGACACAGATACGCAGTATTTT. It encodes CASSDPGLADTDTQYF. The chain has TRBV2 and TRBJ2-3, with TRBD2 matching over 10 bases. The CDR3 has 16 amino acids. Germline CDR1 is SNHLY and CDR2 is FYNNEI. V lost 3 bases to trimming and J lost 2 bases; unmatched junction nucleotides: 5.

This clone was counted only a few times. The chain carries TRBV6-5 and TRBJ1-1; weak D call: TRBD1 (5 bases). The germline V gene encodes CDR1 MNHEY and CDR2 SVGAGI. This CDR3 comprises 14 residues. Trimming took off 7 bases at V and 3 bases at J, with 15 bases between the two ends. Written as DNA, the CDR3 is TGTGCCAGCAACCCGGGGGGTGTGGACACTGAAGCTTTCTTT. Its translation is CASNPGGVDTEAFF.

J is TRBJ1-2 and V is TRBV6-5, with D hard to call. The CDR3 consists of 14 residues. Germline loops: CDR1 MNHEY, CDR2 SVGAGI. Trimming left V 5 bases short and J 2 bases short, with 12 bases between. The CDR3 reads CASSVRLGNYGYTF. The DNA of the CDR3 is TGTGCCAGCAGTGTAAGATTAGGGAACTATGGCTACACCTTC.

The V call is TRBV11-3, the J call TRBJ2-1; 9 bases map to TRBD1. Per the germline V gene, CDR1 is SGHNT and CDR2 is YENEEA. Germline trimming cut 5 bases from V and 9 bases from J; bases unmatched to any gene: 2. This CDR3 is 12 amino acids long. CDR3 in amino acids: CASSPTGGEQFF. Written as DNA, the CDR3 is TGTGCCAGCAGCCCGACAGGGGGTGAGCAGTTCTTC.

The chain joins TRBV7-6 to TRBJ2-5; 11 bases are shared with TRBD1. The CDR3 length is 15 residues. Per the germline V gene, CDR1 is SGHVS and CDR2 is FNYEAQ. Unmatched junction bases numbered 2, after V lost 4 bases and J lost 1 base. The CDR3 loop is CASSWGQGGQETQYF. Written as DNA, the CDR3 is TGTGCCAGCAGCTGGGGACAGGGGGGCCAAGAGACCCAGTACTTC.

The chain links TRBV7-6 to TRBJ2-3; perhaps TRBD2 as D (5 bases). The CDR3 consists of 14 residues. Germline V gives CDR1 SGHVS, CDR2 FNYEAQ. The germline V and J ends were trimmed by 3 bases and 5 bases, with 12 bases remaining between them. The CDR3 spells CASSFKVGGDTQYF. DNA of the CDR3: TGTGCCAGCAGCTTTAAGGTTGGAGGAGATACGCAGTATTTT. Based on the CDR3 plus reference TRBV7-6 and TRBJ2-3, the full variable domain is GAGVSQSPRYKVTKRGQDVALRCDPISGHVSLYWYRQALGQGPEFLTYFNYEAQQDKSGLPNDRFSAERPEGSISTLTIQRTEQRDSAMYRCASSFKVGGDTQYFGPGTRLTVL.

This chain connects TRBV19 to TRBJ1-5, with D tentatively TRBD1 (6 bases). The V gene's germline CDR1 is LNHDA and CDR2 SQIVND (reference sequence). V lost 7 bases, J lost 5 bases, and 18 bases lay in between. The length of the CDR3 is 15 residues. CDR3 sequence reads: CASKDQGMGDQPQHF. The CDR3 region has the DNA TGTGCCAGTAAGGATCAGGGGATGGGGGATCAGCCCCAGCATTTT.

With regard to this clone: One base away lies a much larger clone, so this may be a sequencing read error. In DNA form, the CDR3 reads TGTGCCAGCAGGTTAGCCTACGAGCAGTACTTC. Translated: CASRLAYEQYF. The rearrangement joins TRBV28 to TRBJ2-7; D is unclear. CDR3 length equals 11 residues. Germline V CDR1 and CDR2: MDHEN, SYDVKM. Between the trimmed V and J ends, which lost 6 bases and 2 bases, there was a span of 5 bases.

The rearrangement joins TRBV6-1 to TRBJ2-7; 8 positions match TRBD1. CDR3 length: 15 amino acids. The J segment lost 2 bases and the V segment lost 4 bases, leaving 7 bases of the junction unmatched. Germline lookup yields CDR1 MNHNS and CDR2 SASEGT. Here the CDR3 reads CASSGRTGNPYEQYF. CDR3 DNA sequence: TGTGCCAGCAGTGGCCGGACAGGGAACCCCTACGAGCAGTACTTC.

V is TRBV5-8 and J is TRBJ1-5, with TRBD1 matching over 7 bases. The ends lost 7 bases at V and 0 bases at J; junction bases unmatched: 10. The germline V gene encodes CDR1 SGHTS and CDR2 YDEGEE. CDR3 length equals 16 residues. The CDR3 here is CASRTPGQFSNQPQHF. Written as DNA, the CDR3 is TGTGCCAGCCGAACCCCGGGACAGTTTAGCAATCAGCCCCAGCATTTT.

The chain joins TRBV27 to TRBJ2-3; perhaps TRBD1 as D (6 bases). V dropped 9 bases and J dropped 0 bases, with 13 bases sitting between them. CDR3 length: 14 amino acids. Germline V gene data show CDR1 as MNHEY and CDR2 as SMNVEV (reference sequence). The CDR3 sequence: CARRGSVSTDTQYF. The CDR3 DNA is TGTGCCAGGAGGGGGTCGGTAAGCACAGATACGCAGTATTTT.

The chain is built from TRBV6-9 and TRBJ2-7; D is tentatively TRBD1 or TRBD2 (5 bases each). This CDR3 region has 14 residues. Germline assignment: CDR1 MNHGY and CDR2 SVAAGI. V was clipped by 6 bases and J by 6 bases, with 18 bases between them. In nucleotides, the CDR3 is TGTGCCAGCAGCGCCGGGACCCCTGCCTCCGAGCAGTACTTC. Translation: CASSAGTPASEQYF.

The chain uses TRBV23-1 and TRBJ2-7; 7 bases agree with TRBD1. TRBV23-1 is sorted into the ORF group, with uncertain function. V shed 3 bases, J shed 1 base, and the junction held 6 bases outside the gene matches. CDR3 length: 15 residues. The CDR3 loop is CASSHPDRASYEQYF. The CDR3 DNA follows: TGCGCCAGCAGTCATCCTGACAGGGCGTCCTACGAGCAGTACTTC.